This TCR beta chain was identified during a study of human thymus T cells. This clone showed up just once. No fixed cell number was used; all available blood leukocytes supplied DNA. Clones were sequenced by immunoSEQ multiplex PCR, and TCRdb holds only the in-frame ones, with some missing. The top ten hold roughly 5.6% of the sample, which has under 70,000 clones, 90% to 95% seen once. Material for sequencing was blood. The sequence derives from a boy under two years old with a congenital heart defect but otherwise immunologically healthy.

The CDR3 DNA reads TGTGCCAGCAGTCTCATACAGGGGACTGAGGGGTTCTTT. It specifies CASSLIQGTEGFF. The chain is built from TRBV6-5 and TRBJ1-1; the match to TRBD1 covers 7 bases. V gave up 5 bases and J gave up 14 bases; unmatched junction bases: 14. CDR1 and CDR2 from the germline V gene are MNHEY and SVGAGI. CDR3 length: 13 residues.